One sample yielded the 23 T cell receptor beta chains listed below, sequenced in a study of blood T cell repertoires in COVID-19. Clones were sequenced by immunoSEQ multiplex PCR, and TCRdb holds only the in-frame ones, with some missing. The data hold 120,000 or so clones, with roughly 85% observed a single time. Material for sequencing was peripheral blood. These receptor sequences come from a woman of 80 years or more with active or convalescent COVID-19.

V gene TRBV5-8 combines with J gene TRBJ1-4; D uncertain. The CDR3 runs 13 residues. The V end was cut by 3 bases, the J end by 7 bases, with 10 bases between. CDR1 and CDR2 (germline): SGHTS, YDEGEE. Here the CDR3 reads CASSWWGGEKLFF. The CDR3, as DNA: TGTGCCAGCAGCTGGTGGGGAGGTGAAAAACTGTTTTTT.

This chain uses TRBV4-1 with TRBJ2-3, with TRBD2 matching 8 bases. V trimming: 4 bases; J trimming: 5 bases; junction bases outside the gene matches: 11. The CDR3 covers 16 residues. The V gene's germline CDR1 is MGHRA and CDR2 YSYEKL. The CDR3 sequence: CASSLTSGRPGDTQYF. The CDR3 DNA is TGCGCCAGCAGCCTAACTAGCGGACGACCCGGAGATACGCAGTATTTT.

This clone was seen more than once but under ten times. This sequence joins TRBV5-4 and TRBJ2-1; 7 bases map to TRBD2. The germline V gene has CDR1 SGHNT and CDR2 YYREEE (reference sequence). J gave up 3 bases and V 0 bases, and 3 bases lay outside the gene matches. The CDR3 is 15 residues long. The CDR3 loop reads CASSLDGRSYNEQFF. The CDR3 coding sequence is TGTGCCAGCAGCTTGGACGGGAGGAGCTACAATGAGCAGTTCTTC.

This chain uses TRBV19 with TRBJ1-5; D is ambiguous. CDR3 length: 15 residues. Germline loops: CDR1 LNHDA, CDR2 SQIVND (reference sequence). The V gene lost 1 base and the J gene lost 5 bases, with 12 bases spanning the gap. CDR3 nucleotide sequence: TGTGCCAGTAGTATAGGAGCCGGGAGCGATCAGCCCCAGCATTTT. Its protein product is CASSIGAGSDQPQHF.

This clone was picked up one time. V usage is TRBV11-1 and J usage is TRBJ1-4; D remains unclear. Germline CDR1 and CDR2: SGHAT and FQDESV (reference sequence). The CDR3 extends over 16 amino acids. V was shortened by 4 bases and J by 1 base, with 13 bases between the two germline ends. CDR3 in DNA: TGTGCCAGCAGCTCGCAACTCCGCGGAACTAATGAAAAACTGTTTTTT. Protein: CASSSQLRGTNEKLFF.

This clone occurred a few times. This chain uses TRBV7-2 with TRBJ1-3, with unresolved D. The ends were cut back, 4 bases at V and 7 bases at J, with 11 bases in the middle. The CDR3 extends over 13 amino acids. Germline V gives CDR1 SGHTA, CDR2 FQGNSA. DNA for the CDR3: TGTGCCAGCAGCTCCATTGTTCGGAACACCATATATTTT. Translation: CASSSIVRNTIYF.

The rearrangement links TRBV3-1 (or the pseudogene TRBV3-2) to TRBJ2-1; D unresolved. The germline gives CDR1 LGHDT, CDR2 YNNKEL (reference sequence). This CDR3 is 13 amino acids long. The V gene lost 1 base and the J gene lost 1 base, with 2 bases spanning the gap. CDR3: CASSQASYNEQFF. Written as DNA, the CDR3 is TGTGCCAGCAGCCAAGCGTCCTACAATGAGCAGTTCTTC.

This clone was seen a few times. This chain joins TRBV19 and TRBJ1-2; no firm D call. This CDR3 is 14 amino acids long. The germline V gene encodes CDR1 LNHDA and CDR2 SQIVND (reference sequence). V gave up 5 bases and J gave up 6 bases, with 16 bases separating them. The CDR3 nucleotides are TGTGCCAGTAGTTTTCCGGGCGGGCAGGATGGCTACACCTTC. It codes for CASSFPGGQDGYTF.

V and J are TRBV10-3 and TRBJ1-6; D uncertain. The germline gives CDR1 ENHRY, CDR2 SYGVKD. The V end was cut by 6 bases, the J end by 6 bases, with 6 bases between. CDR3 length: 12 amino acids. The CDR3 here is CAIRDFNSPLHF. CDR3 bases: TGTGCCATCAGGGACTTTAATTCACCCCTCCACTTT.

The V and J genes are TRBV5-1 and TRBJ1-1, with D unclear. Germline CDR1 reads SGHRS; CDR2 reads YFSETQ. V dropped 1 base and J dropped 0 bases, with 16 bases sitting between them. CDR3 size: 17 residues. CDR3: CASSLPFGERLNTEAFF. The CDR3 DNA follows: TGCGCCAGCAGCTTGCCATTTGGTGAGCGGTTGAACACTGAAGCTTTCTTT.

The chain couples TRBV18 to TRBJ1-1; 7 bases fit TRBD1. CDR1 is KGHSH, CDR2 LQKENI, per germline. V gave up 6 bases and J gave up 3 bases; unmatched junction bases: 4. CDR3 length: 13 amino acids. CDR3 nucleotide sequence: TGTGCCAGCTCGACAGGGTTGTACACTGAAGCTTTCTTT. It translates to CASSTGLYTEAFF.

This chain joins TRBV27 and TRBJ2-5; 10 bases are a match to TRBD1. The V and J ends lost 6 bases and 5 bases, in that order; junction bases with no gene match: 12. Germline V gene lookup returns CDR1 MNHEY and CDR2 SMNVEV (reference sequence). The CDR3 contains 16 residues. The CDR3 DNA follows: TGTGCCAGCAGACCCCTCGGGACAGGGGATCGGGAGACCCAGTACTTC. As protein: CASRPLGTGDRETQYF.

V is TRBV30 and J is TRBJ1-3, with a possible D match to TRBD1 (6 bases). Trimming left V 2 bases short and J 0 bases short, with 8 bases between. Germline CDR1 and CDR2: GTSNPN and SVGIG (reference sequence). This CDR3 region has 14 residues. The DNA of the CDR3 is TGTGCCTGGAGTTTAGGGGGCTCTGGAAACACCATATATTTT. It translates to CAWSLGGSGNTIYF.

The chain uses TRBV24-1 and TRBJ2-1, with 15 bases lining up with TRBD2. V lost 4 bases, J lost 4 bases, and 4 bases stayed unmatched. CDR1 is KGHDR and CDR2 is SFDVKD in the germline V gene. This CDR3 has 17 residues. CDR3 DNA sequence: TGTGCCACCAGTGACCGGGGACTAGCGGGAGGATACAATGAGCAGTTCTTC. Protein product: CATSDRGLAGGYNEQFF.

The sample holds one count of this clone. The chain has TRBV7-9 and TRBJ2-7, with 8 bases matching TRBD1. With 5 bases clipped from V and 3 bases from J, the junction kept 3 bases outside the gene matches. The length of the CDR3 is 13 residues. The germline V gene has CDR1 SEHNR and CDR2 FQNEAQ (reference sequence). The CDR3 is CASSPGQVYEQYF. CDR3 DNA sequence: TGTGCCAGCAGCCCGGGACAGGTCTACGAGCAGTACTTC.

This CDR3 reads CASSAQQNTEAFF. CDR3 in DNA: TGTGCCAGCAGCGCCCAACAGAACACTGAAGCTTTCTTT. The chain is built from TRBV7-3 and TRBJ1-1; D is unresolved. Germline values: CDR1 SGHTA, CDR2 FQGTGA. Deletions cut 5 bases from V and 1 base from J, with 8 bases between. The CDR3 spans 13 residues.

This chain joins TRBV6-5 and TRBJ2-7, with D possibly being TRBD2 (5 bases). CDR1 is MNHEY, CDR2 SVGAGI, per germline. Trimming shortened V by 8 bases and J by 5 bases, and 22 bases separated the two germline ends. The CDR3 consists of 15 residues. Here the CDR3 DNA reads TGTGCCAGCGGAAGCCCGTCTAGCTCCACCAACGAGCAGTACTTC. It yields the protein CASGSPSSSTNEQYF.

The rearrangement joins TRBV5-1 to TRBJ1-1; 11 bases match TRBD1. The trim removed 3 bases at V and 0 bases at J, leaving 4 bases unmatched. Germline V lookup: CDR1 SGHRS, CDR2 YFSETQ. This CDR3 has 16 residues. The chain's CDR3 is CASSSGQGAMNTEAFF. CDR3 sequence (DNA): TGCGCCAGCAGCTCCGGACAGGGGGCGATGAACACTGAAGCTTTCTTT. The full variable domain, with the rest looked up from reference TRBV5-1 and TRBJ1-1, is KAGVTQTPRYLIKTRGQQVTLSCSPISGHRSVSWYQQTPGQGLQFLFEYFSETQRNKGNFPGRFSGRQFSNSRSEMNVSTLELGDSALYLCASSSGQGAMNTEAFFGQGTRLTVV.

The chain joins TRBV6-1 to TRBJ2-1; TRBD2 matches at 12 bases. Germline V gene lookup returns CDR1 MNHNS and CDR2 SASEGT. The CDR3 spans 19 residues. V trimming: 2 bases; J trimming: 9 bases; junction bases outside the gene matches: 17. The CDR3 DNA is TGTGCCAGCAGTGAAACATACTTTCGACTAGCGGGAGTATCCGGTGAGCAGTTCTTC. Translation gives CASSETYFRLAGVSGEQFF.

In this sample, this clone turned up a few times. The chain has TRBV12-3 or TRBV12-4 and TRBJ1-5; a weak D match, TRBD1 (6 bases). This CDR3 is 12 amino acids long. V was shortened by 5 bases and J by 5 bases, with 7 bases between the two germline ends. The CDR3 sequence is CASSRTDQPQHF. The CDR3 region has the DNA TGTGCCAGCAGTCGGACAGATCAGCCCCAGCATTTT.

The CDR3 here is CASSPGGANTGELFF. DNA for the CDR3: TGTGCCAGCAGCCCAGGGGGCGCGAACACCGGGGAGCTGTTTTTT. The chain joins TRBV7-9 to TRBJ2-2, with 8 bases that match TRBD1. The germline V gene encodes CDR1 SEHNR and CDR2 FQNEAQ (reference sequence). Trimming took 5 bases from V and 0 from J; bases not matched to a gene: 2. This CDR3 region has 15 residues.

This clone appeared once. The genes are TRBV5-4 and TRBJ2-5, with D maybe TRBD2 (5 bases). CDR1 is SGHNT and CDR2 is YYREEE in the germline V gene (reference sequence). The CDR3 length is 15 residues. The ends were cut back, 5 bases at V and 4 bases at J, with 18 bases in the middle. In DNA form, the CDR3 reads TGTGCCAGCAGTCGTGAAGCGGACTCAATAGAGACCCAGTACTTC. Translating it yields CASSREADSIETQYF.

This chain joins TRBV7-2 and TRBJ1-6, with a tentative D call TRBD1 (5 bases). CDR3 length equals 17 residues. Trimming cost V 1 base and J 13 bases, with 23 bases left between them. Germline-derived CDR1 and CDR2 are SGHTA and FQGNSA. This CDR3 is CASSLVRPARMGGPLHF. The CDR3 region has the DNA TGTGCCAGCAGCTTAGTGCGGCCGGCTCGTATGGGGGGTCCCCTCCACTTT. The full variable domain, its missing parts supplied by reference TRBV7-2 and TRBJ1-6, is GAGVSQSPSNKVTEKGKDVELRCDPISGHTALYWYRQSLGQGLEFLIYFQGNSAPDKSGLPSDRFSAERTGGSVSTLTIQRTQQEDSAVYLCASSLVRPARMGGPLHFGNGTRLTVT.